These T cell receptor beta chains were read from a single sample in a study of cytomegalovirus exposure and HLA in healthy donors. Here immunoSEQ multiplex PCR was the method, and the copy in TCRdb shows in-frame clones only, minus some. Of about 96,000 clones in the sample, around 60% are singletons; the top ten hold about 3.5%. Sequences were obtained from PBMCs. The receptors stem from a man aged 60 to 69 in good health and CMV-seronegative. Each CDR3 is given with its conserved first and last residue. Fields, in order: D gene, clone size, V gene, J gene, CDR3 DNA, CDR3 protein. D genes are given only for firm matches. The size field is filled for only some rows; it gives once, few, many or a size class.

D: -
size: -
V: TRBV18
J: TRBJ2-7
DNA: TGTGCCAGCTCGGTGTTAGCTTACGAGCAGTACTTC
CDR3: CASSVLAYEQYF

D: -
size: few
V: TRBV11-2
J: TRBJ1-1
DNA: TGTGCCAGCAGCAAAATGGGGGGATCGAACACTGAAGCTTTCTTT
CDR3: CASSKMGGSNTEAFF

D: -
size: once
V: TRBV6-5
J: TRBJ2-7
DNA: TGTGCCAGCAGTTACGGCGGGGCCAGCCACGAGCAGTACTTC
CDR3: CASSYGGASHEQYF

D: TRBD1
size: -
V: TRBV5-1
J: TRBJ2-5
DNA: TGCGCCAGCAGCTTGGCCAAACAGGGGGCTGAGACCCAGTACTTC
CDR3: CASSLAKQGAETQYF

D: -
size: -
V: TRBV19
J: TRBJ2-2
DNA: TGTGTCAGTAGTATGGACACCTTTGGGAACACCGGGGAGCTGTTTTTT
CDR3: CVSSMDTFGNTGELFF

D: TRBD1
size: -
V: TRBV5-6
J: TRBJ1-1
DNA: TGTGCCAGCAGCGGGACAGTCCCCGACACTGAAGCTTTCTTT
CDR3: CASSGTVPDTEAFF

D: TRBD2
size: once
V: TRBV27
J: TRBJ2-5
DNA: TGTGCCAGCAGGGGACTAACGTACCAAGAGACCCAGTACTTC
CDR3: CASRGLTYQETQYF

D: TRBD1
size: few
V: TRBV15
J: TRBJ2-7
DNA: TGTGCCACCAGCAGGGACTTGCCGGGACAGGGCCCCTACGAGCAGTACTTC
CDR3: CATSRDLPGQGPYEQYF

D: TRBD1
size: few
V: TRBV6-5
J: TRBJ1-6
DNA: TGTGCCAGCAGACCTCCGGGACAGGGTAATTCACCCCTCCACTTT
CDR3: CASRPPGQGNSPLHF

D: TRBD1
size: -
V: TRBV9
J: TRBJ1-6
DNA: TGTGCCAGCAGCTCGGGACAGCGAAATTCACCCCTCCACTTT
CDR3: CASSSGQRNSPLHF

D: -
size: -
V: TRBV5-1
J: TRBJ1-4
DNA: TGCGCCAGCAGCTTAGGAGACGAAAAACTGTTTTTT
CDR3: CASSLGDEKLFF

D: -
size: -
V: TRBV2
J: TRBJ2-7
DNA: TGTGCCAGCAGGAAGGGGACAAGCTCCTACGAGCAGTACTTC
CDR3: CASRKGTSSYEQYF

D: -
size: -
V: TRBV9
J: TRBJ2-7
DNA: TGTGCCAGCAGCGTAGGGCCGGGAGAAGCCTACGAGCAGTACTTC
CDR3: CASSVGPGEAYEQYF

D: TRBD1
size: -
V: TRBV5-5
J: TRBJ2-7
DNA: TGTGCCAGCAGCTTGGTTGTAGGACAGGGGTCCTACGAGCAGTACTTC
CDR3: CASSLVVGQGSYEQYF

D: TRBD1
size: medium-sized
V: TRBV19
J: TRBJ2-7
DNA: TGTGCCAGTAGTATCCCGGGACAGGAGTCCTACGAGCAGTACTTC
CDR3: CASSIPGQESYEQYF

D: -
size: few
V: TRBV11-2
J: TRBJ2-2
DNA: TGTGCCAGCAGCCCAGGGGTTGCCGGGGAGCTGTTTTTT
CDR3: CASSPGVAGELFF

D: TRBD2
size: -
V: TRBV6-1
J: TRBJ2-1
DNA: TGTGCCAGCTCTATGCGGGACTACCACAATGAGCAGTTCTTC
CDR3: CASSMRDYHNEQFF

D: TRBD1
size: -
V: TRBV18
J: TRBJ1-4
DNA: TGTGCCAGCTCACCGTGGACAGGGGAGGGAATTAATGAAAAACTGTTTTTT
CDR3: CASSPWTGEGINEKLFF

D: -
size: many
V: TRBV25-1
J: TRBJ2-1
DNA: TGTGCCAGCAGTGCGTCGGGTATGAATGAGCAGTTCTTC
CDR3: CASSASGMNEQFF

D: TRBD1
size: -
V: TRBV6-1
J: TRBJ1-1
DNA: TGTGCCAGCAGTGAAGGTCTCGGGACAGGGGGTATAACTGAAGCTTTCTTT
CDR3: CASSEGLGTGGITEAFF

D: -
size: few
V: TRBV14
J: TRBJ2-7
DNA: TGTGCCAGCAGCCAAAGGACAGAGACCTACGAGCAGTACTTC
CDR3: CASSQRTETYEQYF

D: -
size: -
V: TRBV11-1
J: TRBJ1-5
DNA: TGTGCCAGCAGCTTAGCTTGCCGCTATAGCAATCAGCCCCAGCATTTT
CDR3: CASSLACRYSNQPQHF

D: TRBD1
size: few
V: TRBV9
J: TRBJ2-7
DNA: TGTGCCAGCAGCGTTGATATGACAGGGCCGCGGGAGCAGTACTTC
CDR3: CASSVDMTGPREQYF

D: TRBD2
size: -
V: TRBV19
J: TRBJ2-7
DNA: TGTGCCAGTAGTGCCTGGACTAGCGGGAGGGCCAGCGAGCAGTACTTC
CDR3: CASSAWTSGRASEQYF

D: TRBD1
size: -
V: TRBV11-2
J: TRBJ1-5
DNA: TGTGCCAGCAGCTTACACAGGGGTAGCAATCAGCCCCAGCATTTT
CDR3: CASSLHRGSNQPQHF

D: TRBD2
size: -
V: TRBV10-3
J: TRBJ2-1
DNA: TGTGCCATCAGTGATGGACTAGCGGGATCTCGCACTGGGCAGTTCTTC
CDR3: CAISDGLAGSRTGQFF

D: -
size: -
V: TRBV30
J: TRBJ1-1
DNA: TGTGCCTGGAGTGTACCCAGGGGTTGGCCCCCTGAAGCTTTCTTT
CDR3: CAWSVPRGWPPEAFF

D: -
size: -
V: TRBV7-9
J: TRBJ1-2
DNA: TGTGCCAGCAGCTTACCGGCGGCCACTAACTATGGCTACACCTTC
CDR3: CASSLPAATNYGYTF

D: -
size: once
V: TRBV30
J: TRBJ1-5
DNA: TGTGCCTGGAGTCGGGCACAGGGCAATCAGCCCCAGCATTTT
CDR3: CAWSRAQGNQPQHF

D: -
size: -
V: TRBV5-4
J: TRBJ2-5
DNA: TGTGCCAGCAGCTCGGCCCGGAGAAACCAAGAGACCCAGTACTTC
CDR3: CASSSARRNQETQYF

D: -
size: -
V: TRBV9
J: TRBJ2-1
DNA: TGTGCCAGCAGCCTAACGGGCTCCTACAATGAGCAGTTCTTC
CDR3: CASSLTGSYNEQFF

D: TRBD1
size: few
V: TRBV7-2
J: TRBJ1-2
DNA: TGTGCCAGCAGCAAACAAATACAGGGGGGAAACTATGGCTACACCTTC
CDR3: CASSKQIQGGNYGYTF

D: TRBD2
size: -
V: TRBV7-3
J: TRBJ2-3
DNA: TGTGCCAGCAGCCCGGGGGGAAAGGTAGATACGCAGTATTTT
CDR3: CASSPGGKVDTQYF

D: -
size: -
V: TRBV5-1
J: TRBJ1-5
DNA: TGCGCCAGCAGCCCTGACGGGGATAGCAATCAGCCCCAGCATTTT
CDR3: CASSPDGDSNQPQHF

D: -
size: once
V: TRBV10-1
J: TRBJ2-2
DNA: TGCGCCAGCAGTGCCGTGCGCTCCGGGGAGCTGTTTTTT
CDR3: CASSAVRSGELFF

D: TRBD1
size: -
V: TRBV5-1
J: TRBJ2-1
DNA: TGCGCCAGCAGCCTAGTCCGGGACAGTGATGAGCAGTTCTTC
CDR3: CASSLVRDSDEQFF

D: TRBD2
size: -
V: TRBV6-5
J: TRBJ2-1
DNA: TGTGCCAGCAGTTACCAGACTAGCGGGACCTACAATGAGCAGTTCTTC
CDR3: CASSYQTSGTYNEQFF

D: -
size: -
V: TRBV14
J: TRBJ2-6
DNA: TGTGCCAGCAGCCAAGGGCGGGCCCATGGGGCCAACGTCCTGACTTTC
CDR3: CASSQGRAHGANVLTF

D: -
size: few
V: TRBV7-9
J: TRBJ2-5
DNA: TGTGCCAGCAGCCCCCTTGAAGAGACCCAGTACTTC
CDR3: CASSPLEETQYF

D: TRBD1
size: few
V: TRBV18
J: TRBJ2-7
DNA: TGTGCCAGCTCACACGAGCTACCGGGACAGGGCCCCCACGAGCAGTACTTC
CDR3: CASSHELPGQGPHEQYF

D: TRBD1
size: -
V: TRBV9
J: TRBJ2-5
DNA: TGTGCCAGCAGCGTAGAACAGGGGGCTGGTGTGACCCAGTACTTC
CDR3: CASSVEQGAGVTQYF

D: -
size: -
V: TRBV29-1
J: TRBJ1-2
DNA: TGCAGCGTTGGAGGCAGGGTGGGGGACAAAAACACATTC
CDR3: CSVGGRVGDKNTF

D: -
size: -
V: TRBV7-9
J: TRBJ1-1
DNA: TGTGCCAGCAGCTTCCCCCCGAGAGGAGTTGAAGCTTTCTTT
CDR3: CASSFPPRGVEAFF

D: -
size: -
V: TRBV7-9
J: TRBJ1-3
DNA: TGTGCCAGCAGCCTGACAGACTCTGGAAACACCATATATTTT
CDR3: CASSLTDSGNTIYF

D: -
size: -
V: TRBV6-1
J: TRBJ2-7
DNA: TGTGCCAGCAGTGAATCCGAGGGACTCTACGAGCAGTACTTC
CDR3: CASSESEGLYEQYF

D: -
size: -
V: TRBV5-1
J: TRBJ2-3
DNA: TGCGCCAGCAGATTAGCGGTCACAGATACGCAGTATTTT
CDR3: CASRLAVTDTQYF

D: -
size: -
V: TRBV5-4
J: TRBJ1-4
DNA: TGTGCCAGCAGCCTGGGGCCCCCCTCAACTAATGAAAAACTGTTTTTT
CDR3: CASSLGPPSTNEKLFF

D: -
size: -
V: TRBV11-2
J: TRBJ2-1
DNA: TGTGCCAGCAGCTTAATGTCGGAGTACAATGAGCAGTTCTTC
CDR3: CASSLMSEYNEQFF

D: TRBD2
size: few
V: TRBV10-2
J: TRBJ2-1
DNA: TGCGCCAGCAGTGAGGGGGGGACTAGGAATTATGAGCAGTTCTTC
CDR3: CASSEGGTRNYEQFF

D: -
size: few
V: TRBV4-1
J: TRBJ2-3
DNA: TGCGCCAGCAGCCAAGCTAGGTACGGGTTCACAGATACGCAGTATTTT
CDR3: CASSQARYGFTDTQYF

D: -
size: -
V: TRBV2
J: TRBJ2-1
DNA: TGTGCCAGCGAATCCGGTGAGCAGTTCTTC
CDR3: CASESGEQFF

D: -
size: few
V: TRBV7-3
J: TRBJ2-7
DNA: TGTGCCAGCAGCTTGAGCTCCTACGAGCAGTACTTC
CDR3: CASSLSSYEQYF

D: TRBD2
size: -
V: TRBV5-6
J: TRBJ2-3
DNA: TGTGCCAGCAGTCCGACCCAACCTAGCGGCCTAGATACGCAGTATTTT
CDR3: CASSPTQPSGLDTQYF